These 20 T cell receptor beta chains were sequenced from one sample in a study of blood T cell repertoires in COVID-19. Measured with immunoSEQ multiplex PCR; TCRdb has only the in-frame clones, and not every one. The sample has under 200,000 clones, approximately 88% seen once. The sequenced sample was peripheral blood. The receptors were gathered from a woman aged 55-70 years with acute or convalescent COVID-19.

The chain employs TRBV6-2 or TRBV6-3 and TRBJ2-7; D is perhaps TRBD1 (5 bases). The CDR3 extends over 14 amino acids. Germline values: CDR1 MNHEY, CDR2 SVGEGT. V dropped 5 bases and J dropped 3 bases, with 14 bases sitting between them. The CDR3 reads CASSGAPLGYEQYF. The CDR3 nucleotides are TGTGCCAGCAGTGGGGCCCCACTCGGCTACGAGCAGTACTTC.

CDR3 sequence: CASSTGAQSGKLFF. CDR3 DNA sequence: TGTGCCAGTAGTACAGGGGCCCAATCGGGAAAACTGTTTTTT. The chain has TRBV19 and TRBJ1-4, with D possibly being TRBD1 (6 bases). Per germline, CDR1 LNHDA and CDR2 SQIVND (reference sequence). The CDR3 is 14 residues long. Trimming removed 4 bases from V and 10 bases from J, with 16 bases in between.

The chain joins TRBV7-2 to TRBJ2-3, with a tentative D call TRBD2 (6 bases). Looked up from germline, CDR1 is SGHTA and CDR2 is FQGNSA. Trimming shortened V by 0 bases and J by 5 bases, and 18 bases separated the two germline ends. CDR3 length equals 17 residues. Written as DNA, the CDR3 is TGTGCCAGCAGCTTAGCGGCGGGGAAGCAGTTAGTAGATACGCAGTATTTT. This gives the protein CASSLAAGKQLVDTQYF.

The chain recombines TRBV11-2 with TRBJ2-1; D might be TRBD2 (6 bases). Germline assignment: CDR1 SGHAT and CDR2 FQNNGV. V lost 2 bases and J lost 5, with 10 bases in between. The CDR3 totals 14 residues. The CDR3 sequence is CASSLWGGNNEQFF. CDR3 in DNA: TGTGCCAGCAGCTTATGGGGAGGTAACAATGAGCAGTTCTTC.

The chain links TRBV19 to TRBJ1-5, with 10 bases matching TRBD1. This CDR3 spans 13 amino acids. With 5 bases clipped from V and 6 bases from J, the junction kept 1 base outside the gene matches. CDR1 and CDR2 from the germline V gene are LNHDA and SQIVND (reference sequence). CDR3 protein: CASSGDRGQPQHF. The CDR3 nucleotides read TGTGCCAGTAGTGGGGACAGGGGTCAGCCCCAGCATTTT.

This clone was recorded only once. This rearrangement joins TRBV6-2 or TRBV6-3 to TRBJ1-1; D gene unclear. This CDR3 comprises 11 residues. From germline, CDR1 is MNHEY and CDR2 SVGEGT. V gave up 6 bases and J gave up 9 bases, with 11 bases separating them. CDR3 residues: CASSPGSQAFF. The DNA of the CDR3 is TGTGCCAGCAGCCCCGGGTCTCAAGCTTTCTTT.

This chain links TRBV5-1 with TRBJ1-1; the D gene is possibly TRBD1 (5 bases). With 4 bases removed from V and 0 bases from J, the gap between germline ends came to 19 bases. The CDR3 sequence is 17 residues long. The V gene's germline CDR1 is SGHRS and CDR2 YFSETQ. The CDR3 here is CASSMRAGTIMNTEAFF. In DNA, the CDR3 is TGCGCCAGCAGCATGCGGGCGGGGACCATCATGAACACTGAAGCTTTCTTT.

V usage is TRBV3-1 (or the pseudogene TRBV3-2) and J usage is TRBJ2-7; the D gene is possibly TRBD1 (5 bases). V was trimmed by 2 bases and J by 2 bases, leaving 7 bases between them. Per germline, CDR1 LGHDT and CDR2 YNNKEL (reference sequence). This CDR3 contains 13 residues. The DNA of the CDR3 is TGTGCCAGCAGCCAAAAGGGGACCTACGAGCAGTACTTC. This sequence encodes CASSQKGTYEQYF.

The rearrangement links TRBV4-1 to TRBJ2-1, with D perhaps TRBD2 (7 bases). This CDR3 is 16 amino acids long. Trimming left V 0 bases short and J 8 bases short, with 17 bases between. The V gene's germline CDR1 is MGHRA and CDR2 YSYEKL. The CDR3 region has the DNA TGCGCCAGCAGCCAAGAAGGGGGGGCAGTTCGCGATGAGCAGTTCTTC. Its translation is CASSQEGGAVRDEQFF.

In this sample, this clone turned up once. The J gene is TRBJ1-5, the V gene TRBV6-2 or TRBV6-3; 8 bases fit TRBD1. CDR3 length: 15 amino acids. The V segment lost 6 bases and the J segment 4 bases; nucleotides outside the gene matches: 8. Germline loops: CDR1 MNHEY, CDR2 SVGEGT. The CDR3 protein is CASSRGQESNQPQHF. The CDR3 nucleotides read TGTGCCAGCAGCCGGGGACAGGAGAGTAATCAGCCCCAGCATTTT.

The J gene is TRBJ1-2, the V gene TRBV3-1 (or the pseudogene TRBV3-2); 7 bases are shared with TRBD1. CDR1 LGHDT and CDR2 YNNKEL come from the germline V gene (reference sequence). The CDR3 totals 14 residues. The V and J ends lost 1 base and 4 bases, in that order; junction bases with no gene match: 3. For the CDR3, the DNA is TGTGCCAGCAGCCAAGCCTCAGGGGGCTATGGCTACACCTTC. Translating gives CASSQASGGYGYTF.

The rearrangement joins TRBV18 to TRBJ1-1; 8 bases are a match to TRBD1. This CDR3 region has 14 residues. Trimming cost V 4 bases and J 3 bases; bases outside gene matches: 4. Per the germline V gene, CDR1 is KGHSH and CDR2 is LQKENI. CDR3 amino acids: CASSRTGTDTEAFF. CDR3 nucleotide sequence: TGTGCCAGCTCACGGACAGGGACGGACACTGAAGCTTTCTTT.

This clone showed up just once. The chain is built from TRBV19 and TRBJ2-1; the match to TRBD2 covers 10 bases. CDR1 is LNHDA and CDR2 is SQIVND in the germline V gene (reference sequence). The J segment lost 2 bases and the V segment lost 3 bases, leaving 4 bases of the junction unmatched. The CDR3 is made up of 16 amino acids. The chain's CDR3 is CASSMDSGGAYNEQFF. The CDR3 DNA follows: TGTGCCAGTAGTATGGACAGCGGGGGGGCCTACAATGAGCAGTTCTTC. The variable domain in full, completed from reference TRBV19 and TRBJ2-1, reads DGGITQSPKYLFRKEGQNVTLSCEQNLNHDAMYWYRQDPGQGLRLIYYSQIVNDFQKGDIAEGYSVSREKKESFPLTVTSAQKNPTAFYLCASSMDSGGAYNEQFFGPGTRLTVL.

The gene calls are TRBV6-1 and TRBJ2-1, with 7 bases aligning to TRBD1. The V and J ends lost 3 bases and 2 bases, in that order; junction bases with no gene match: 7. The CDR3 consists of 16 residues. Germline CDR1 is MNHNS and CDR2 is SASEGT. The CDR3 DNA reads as TGTGCCAGCAGTGATCTCCACAGGGGTCCCTACAATGAGCAGTTCTTC. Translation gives CASSDLHRGPYNEQFF.

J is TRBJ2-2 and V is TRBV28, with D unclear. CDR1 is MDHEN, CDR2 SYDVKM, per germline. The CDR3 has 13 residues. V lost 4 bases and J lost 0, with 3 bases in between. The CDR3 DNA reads TGTGCCAGCAGTTCGGCGAACACCGGGGAGCTGTTTTTT. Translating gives CASSSANTGELFF.

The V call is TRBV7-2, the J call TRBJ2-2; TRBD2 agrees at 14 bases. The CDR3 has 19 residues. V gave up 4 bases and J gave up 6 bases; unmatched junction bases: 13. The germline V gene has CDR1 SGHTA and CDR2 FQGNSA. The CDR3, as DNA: TGTGCCAGCAGCTCCCAACCGGGACTAGCGGGGGATAGTGCCGGGGAGCTGTTTTTT. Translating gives CASSSQPGLAGDSAGELFF.

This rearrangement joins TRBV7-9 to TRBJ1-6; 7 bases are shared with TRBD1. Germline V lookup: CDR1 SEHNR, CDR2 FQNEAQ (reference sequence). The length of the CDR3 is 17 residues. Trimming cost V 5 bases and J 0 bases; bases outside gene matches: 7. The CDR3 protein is CASSPSGQSSYNSPLHF. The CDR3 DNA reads TGTGCCAGCAGCCCCTCGGGACAGAGCTCCTATAATTCACCCCTCCACTTT.

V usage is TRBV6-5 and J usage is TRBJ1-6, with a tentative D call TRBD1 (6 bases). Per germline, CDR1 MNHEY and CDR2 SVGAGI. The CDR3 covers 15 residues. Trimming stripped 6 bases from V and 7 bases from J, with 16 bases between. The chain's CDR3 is CASSPSGGRNSPLHF. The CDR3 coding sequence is TGTGCCAGCAGCCCATCGGGGGGCCGGAATTCACCCCTCCACTTT.

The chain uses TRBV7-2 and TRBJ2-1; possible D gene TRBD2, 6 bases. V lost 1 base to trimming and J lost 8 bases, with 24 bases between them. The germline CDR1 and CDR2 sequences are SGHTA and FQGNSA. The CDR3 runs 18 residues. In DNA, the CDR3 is TGTGCCAGCAGCTTAGACCTGGCGGGGAATTGGGGAGTCGATGAGCAGTTCTTC. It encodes CASSLDLAGNWGVDEQFF.

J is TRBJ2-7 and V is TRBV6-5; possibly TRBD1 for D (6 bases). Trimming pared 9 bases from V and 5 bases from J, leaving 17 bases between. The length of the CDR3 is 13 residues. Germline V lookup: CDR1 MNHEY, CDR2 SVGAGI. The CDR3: CASSDSLVDEQYF. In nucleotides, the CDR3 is TGTGCCAGTTCGGACAGCCTCGTCGACGAGCAGTACTTC.